One T cell receptor beta chain is described in this entry. What it recognizes is unknown. Germline V gives CDR1 KGHSH, CDR2 LQKENI. Deletions cut 3 bases from V and 1 base from J, with 12 bases between. This CDR3 contains 16 residues. These data belong to a study of cytomegalovirus exposure and HLA in healthy donors. Study conclusions and caveats: Cytomegalovirus status was reportedly diagnosed by the classifier with high sensitivity and specificity. It was confirmed in vitro that three of the CMV-associated chains were specific for CMV antigens. As a later analysis showed, a missense DCLRE1C variant was linked to trimming of TCR beta V- and J-genes. Apart from CMV serostatus, no immune exposure information was available.

The PCR was carried out with 60 Vbeta primers and 13 Jbeta primers. Profiled with immunoSEQ multiplex PCR; TCRdb holds only in-frame clones, not every one. Of 250,000 to 350,000 clones in the sample, roughly 89% were seen once. This receptor was taken from a woman between 18 and 29 years old in good health and CMV-seronegative. This chain uses TRBV18 with TRBJ2-2; weak D call: TRBD2 (6 bases). The sample comprised PBMCs. In DNA, the CDR3 is TGTGCCAGCTCACCTAGGCCGGAGGGGAACACCGGGGAGCTGTTTTTT. The encoded protein is CASSPRPEGNTGELFF.